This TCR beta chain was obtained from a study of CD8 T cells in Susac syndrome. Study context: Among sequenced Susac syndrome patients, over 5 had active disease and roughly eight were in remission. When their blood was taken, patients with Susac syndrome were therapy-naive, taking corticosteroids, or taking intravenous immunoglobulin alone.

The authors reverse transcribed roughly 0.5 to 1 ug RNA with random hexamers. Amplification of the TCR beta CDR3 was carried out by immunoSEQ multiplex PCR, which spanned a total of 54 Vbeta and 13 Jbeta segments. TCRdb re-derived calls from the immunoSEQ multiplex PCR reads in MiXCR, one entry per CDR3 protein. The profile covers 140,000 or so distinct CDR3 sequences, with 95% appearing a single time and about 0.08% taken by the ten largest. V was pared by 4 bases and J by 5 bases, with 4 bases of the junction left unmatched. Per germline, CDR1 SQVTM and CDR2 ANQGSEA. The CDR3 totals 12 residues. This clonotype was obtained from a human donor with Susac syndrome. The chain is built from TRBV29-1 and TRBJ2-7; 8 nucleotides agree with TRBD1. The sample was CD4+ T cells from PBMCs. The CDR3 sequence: CSVGTDRDEQYF. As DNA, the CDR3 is TGCAGCGTTGGAACGGACAGGGACGAGCAGTACTTC.